This TCR beta chain came from a study of blood T cells in healthy people across ages (dated by TCRdb to about 2015). For context, the study as a whole: Template switching captured roughly one uniquely barcoded TCR beta cDNA molecule per two T cells in model experiments. Using deep sequencing normalized with unique cDNA molecular identifiers, the study measured how TCR beta repertoire diversity changes with age. Donors were grouped into four age groups: young (average 16 years), middle-aged (around 39), aged (approximately 58) and long-lived (over 80). To avoid experimental bias, donors of different ages were randomly spread across the sequencing lanes. Two additional independent replicas of 1 million unique cDNA reads from the same blood draw were analyzed for two donors (one aged 18 to 30 and one aged 80 or older).

This clonotype was observed a handful of times. It lacks a known antigen. No base-level quality is on record; no much larger clone is a single base apart. Donors were 35 to 40 systemically healthy Caucasian individuals from Russia aged roughly 6 to 90 years. Each donor gave ten milliliters of peripheral blood, collected into EDTA-treated Vacutainer tubes. Ficoll-Paque density-gradient centrifugation was used to isolate PBMCs, with at least 6 million per sample. Total RNA, at least 5 micrograms per sample, was extracted from PBMCs with Trizol reagent. For every donor, an aliquot of PBMCs went through flow cytometry to measure the percentages of naive CD45RAhigh/CD27high T cells. The V and J ends are trimmed by 1 base and 4 bases, leaving 5 bases between them. Reading from cysteine to phenylalanine, the CDR3 counts 11 amino acids. CDR3 DNA is the only sequence kept; it has 33 bases, read in frame from the first base. Based on the germline V gene, the CDR1 and CDR2 sequences are SQVTM and ANQGSEA.

The library was prepared using 5' RACE. Instrument used: Illumina HiSeq 2500. A second PCR of about 6 to 11 cycles was run with a J-beta primer mix and a sample-barcoded 5' primer. Each TCR beta cDNA molecule received a unique molecular identifier from a template-switch 5' adaptor carrying 12 random nucleotides. Each sample yielded at least 3 million CDR3-containing paired-end reads. All of the RNA was converted into first-strand cDNA using the Mint cDNA synthesis kit, with a TRBC-specific oligonucleotide serving as the primer. All cDNA was treated with uracil-DNA glycosylase and then went through a first 18-cycle PCR with the universal primers M1SS and BC2_uni_R. The original methods were these. For normalization, 1 million high-quality reads were randomly selected from each sample, with every read carrying a distinct molecular identifier. Instead of being binned into consensus sequences, reads that shared molecular identifiers were thrown out. CDR3 identification, clonotype clustering and error correction used MiTCR with a Q25 quality threshold and the strictest error-elimination algorithm. Lower-bound total TCR beta diversity was estimated with a nonparametric unseen species model using Euler transformation. TCRdb reprocessed the public reads (quality trimming at Q25 with fastp, clone calling with MiXCR) and kept in-frame beta chains. Each CDR3 protein appears once, grouped with its most common genes and DNA. These V and J calls are TCRdb output, not the study's own analysis. The sample table lists around 800,000 distinct CDR3 sequences, more than 35% of them with a count of one. The leading ten clones occupy 18% of the sample.

General findings and caveats noted by the study authors: The percentage of naive T cells measured by flow cytometry correlated strongly with observed TCR beta diversity. Because the CMV infection status of the donors was unknown, age-related changes in expanded clonotypes may potentially have been confounded. Observed TCR beta diversity per million T cells fell roughly linearly with age, and a significant reduction was already apparent by age about 43. Estimates of total diversity based on one million sequenced T cells were regarded as lower bounds and as underestimates. Bulk unsorted PBMC profiling prevented conclusive comparison of naive and antigen-experienced compartments. Compared with the aged group, more naive CD4+ T cells, fewer expanded clones and increased TCR diversity were shown by the long-lived group, suggesting age selection.

This TCR was sampled from an elderly man in good health. This chain is built from TRBV29-1 and TRBJ2-7, and the D gene may be TRBD2, 5 bases matching. The sample was blood. The CDR3: CSVEGTYEQYF. Here is the DNA: TGCAGCGTTGAAGGGACTTACGAGCAGTACTTC.